This T cell receptor (beta chain) was found in a study of blood T cell repertoires in COVID-19. Study as a whole: In each case, the material was cDNA or gDNA derived from T cells, B-cell-depleted T cells, or PBMCs.

Germline CDR1 and CDR2: SEHNR and FQNEAQ (reference sequence). The CDR3 runs 15 residues. Trimming stripped 5 bases from V and 1 base from J, with 14 bases between. In its sample, this clone was seen once. One Seattle source followed patients from active infection through their disease course. The assay was immunoSEQ multiplex PCR, and TCRdb's table has in-frame clones only and misses some. Of over 450,000 clones in the sample, roughly nine tenths are singletons; the top ten hold 7.8%. V and J are TRBV7-9 and TRBJ1-1; D not certain. The TCR comes from a woman between 50 and 59 years old with COVID-19, enrolled during active disease. The material sequenced was peripheral blood. The CDR3 is CASSPPGFGNTEAFF. CDR3 bases: TGTGCCAGCAGCCCCCCGGGGTTTGGGAACACTGAAGCTTTCTTT.